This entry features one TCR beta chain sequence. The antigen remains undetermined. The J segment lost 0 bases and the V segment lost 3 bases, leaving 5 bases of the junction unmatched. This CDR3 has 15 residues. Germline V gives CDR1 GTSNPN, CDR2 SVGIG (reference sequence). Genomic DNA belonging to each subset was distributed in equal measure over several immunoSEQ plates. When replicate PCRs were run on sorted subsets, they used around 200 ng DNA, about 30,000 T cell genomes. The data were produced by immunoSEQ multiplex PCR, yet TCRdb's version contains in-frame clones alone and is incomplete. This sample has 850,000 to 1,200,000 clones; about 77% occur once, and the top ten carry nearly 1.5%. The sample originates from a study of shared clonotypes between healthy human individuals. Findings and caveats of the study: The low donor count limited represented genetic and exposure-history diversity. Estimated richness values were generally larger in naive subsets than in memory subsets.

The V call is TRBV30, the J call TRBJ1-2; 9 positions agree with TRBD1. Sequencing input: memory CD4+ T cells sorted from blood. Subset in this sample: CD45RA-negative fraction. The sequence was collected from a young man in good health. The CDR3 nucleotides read TGTGCCTGGAGACCGGGACAGGGATCTAACTATGGCTACACCTTC. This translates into CAWRPGQGSNYGYTF. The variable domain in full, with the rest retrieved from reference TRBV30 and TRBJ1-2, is SQTIHQWPATLVQPVGSPLSLECTVEGTSNPNLYWYRQAAGRGLQLLFYSVGIGQISSEVPQNLSASRPQDRQFILSSKKLLLSDSGFYLCAWRPGQGSNYGYTFGSGTRLTVV.